A single sample gave rise to the 7 T cell receptor beta chains below, sequenced in a study of T cell responses to AZD1222 COVID-19 vaccine. Data came from immunoSEQ multiplex PCR; TCRdb stores just in-frame clones and leaves some out. There are approximately 160,000 clones in the sample; around 88% occur only once, and about 3.7% lies in the top ten. The starting material was peripheral blood, obtained on day 0 of MenACWY control vaccination. The source of these receptors is an adult in good health.

This chain uses TRBV7-9 with TRBJ1-2, with no clear D. The CDR3 is 14 amino acids. Trimming cost V 3 bases and J 5 bases, with 13 bases left between them. Germline CDR1 SEHNR, CDR2 FQNEAQ (reference sequence). This CDR3 reads CASSLPSEGYGYTF. CDR3 sequence (DNA): TGTGCCAGCAGCTTGCCGTCAGAAGGGTATGGCTACACCTTC.

This sequence joins TRBV6-1 and TRBJ1-1; D gene ambiguous. The germline V gene has CDR1 MNHNS and CDR2 SASEGT. Deletions cut 2 bases from V and 2 bases from J, with 3 bases between. This CDR3 comprises 12 residues. CDR3: CASSERNTEAFF. The CDR3 coding sequence is TGTGCCAGCAGTGAACGAAACACTGAAGCTTTCTTT.

This chain uses TRBV7-6 with TRBJ2-3; TRBD2 aligns across 10 bases. The CDR3 consists of 16 residues. Unmatched junction bases numbered 9, after V lost 5 bases and J lost 4 bases. CDR1 is SGHVS and CDR2 is FNYEAQ in the germline V gene. The CDR3 here is CASSPLVLAGADTQYF. CDR3 DNA: TGTGCCAGCAGCCCGCTAGTTCTAGCGGGGGCAGATACGCAGTATTTT.

This clone appeared a single time. V is TRBV24-1 and J is TRBJ2-3, with D unclear. V was trimmed by 3 bases and J by 4 bases, leaving 7 bases between them. CDR3 length: 13 amino acids. Germline CDR1 KGHDR, CDR2 SFDVKD. CDR3 sequence: CATSDPPADTQYF. The CDR3, as DNA: TGTGCCACCAGTGATCCCCCCGCAGATACGCAGTATTTT.

The V and J genes are TRBV24-1 and TRBJ1-2; D unclear. Trimming shortened V by 2 bases and J by 8 bases, and 11 bases separated the two germline ends. Germline V gene sequence: CDR1 KGHDR, CDR2 SFDVKD. This CDR3 region has 13 residues. CDR3 coding DNA: TGTGCCACCAGTGATTCCCCCCTGGGCGGCTACACCTTC. Translation gives CATSDSPLGGYTF.

The rearrangement joins TRBV9 to TRBJ2-1; D remains unclear. Per the germline V gene, CDR1 is SGDLS and CDR2 is YYNGEE. The CDR3 loop spans 13 amino acids. V lost 0 bases, J lost 8 bases, and 9 bases lay in between. CDR3 residues: CASSVGNRDEQFF. CDR3 nucleotide sequence: TGTGCCAGCAGCGTAGGCAACCGAGATGAGCAGTTCTTC.

The chain links TRBV27 to TRBJ2-2; D is possibly TRBD2 (5 bases). The length of the CDR3 is 13 residues. Germline V gene data show CDR1 as MNHEY and CDR2 as SMNVEV (reference sequence). Trimming shortened V by 5 bases and J by 5 bases, and 9 bases separated the two germline ends. CDR3 residues: CASSRRGTGELFF. For the CDR3, the DNA is TGTGCCAGCAGTCGAAGAGGGACCGGGGAGCTGTTTTTT.